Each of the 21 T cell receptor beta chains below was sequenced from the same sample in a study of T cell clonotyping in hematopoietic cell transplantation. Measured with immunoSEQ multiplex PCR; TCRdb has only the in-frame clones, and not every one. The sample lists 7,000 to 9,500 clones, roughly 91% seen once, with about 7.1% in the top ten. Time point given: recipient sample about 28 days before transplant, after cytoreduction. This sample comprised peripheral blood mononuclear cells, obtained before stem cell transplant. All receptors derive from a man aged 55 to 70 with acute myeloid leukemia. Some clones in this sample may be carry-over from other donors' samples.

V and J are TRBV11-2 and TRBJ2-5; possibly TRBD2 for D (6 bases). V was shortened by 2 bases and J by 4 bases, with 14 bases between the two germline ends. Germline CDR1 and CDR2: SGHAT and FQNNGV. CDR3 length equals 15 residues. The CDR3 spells CASSLRLVIGETQYF. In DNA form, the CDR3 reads TGTGCCAGCAGCTTAAGACTAGTAATCGGAGAGACCCAGTACTTC.

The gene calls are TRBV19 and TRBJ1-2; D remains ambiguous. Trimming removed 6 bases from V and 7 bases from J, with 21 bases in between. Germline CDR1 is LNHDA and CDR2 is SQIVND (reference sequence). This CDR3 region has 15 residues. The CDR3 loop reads CASSKRRFQDGGYTF. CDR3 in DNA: TGTGCCAGTAGCAAGCGGCGGTTTCAGGATGGTGGCTACACCTTC.

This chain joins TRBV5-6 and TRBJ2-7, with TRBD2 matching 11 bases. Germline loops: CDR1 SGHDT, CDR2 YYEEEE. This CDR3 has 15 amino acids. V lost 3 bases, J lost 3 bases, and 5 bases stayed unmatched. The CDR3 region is CASSSGTSGFYEQYF. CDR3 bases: TGTGCCAGCAGCTCAGGGACTAGCGGATTCTACGAGCAGTACTTC.

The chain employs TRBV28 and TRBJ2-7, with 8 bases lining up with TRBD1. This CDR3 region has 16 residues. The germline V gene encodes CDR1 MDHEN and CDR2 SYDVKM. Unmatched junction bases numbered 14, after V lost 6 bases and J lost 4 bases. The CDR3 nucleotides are TGTGCCAGCAGCAGCCCAGGGGGCGGAGGTCGGTACGAGCAGTACTTC. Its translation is CASSSPGGGGRYEQYF.

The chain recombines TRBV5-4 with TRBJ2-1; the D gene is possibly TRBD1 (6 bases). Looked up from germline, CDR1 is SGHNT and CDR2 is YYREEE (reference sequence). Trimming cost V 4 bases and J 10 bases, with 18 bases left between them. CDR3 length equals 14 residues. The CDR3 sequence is CASSALLQGREQFF. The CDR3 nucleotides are TGTGCCAGCAGCGCACTACTCCAGGGGCGGGAGCAGTTCTTC.

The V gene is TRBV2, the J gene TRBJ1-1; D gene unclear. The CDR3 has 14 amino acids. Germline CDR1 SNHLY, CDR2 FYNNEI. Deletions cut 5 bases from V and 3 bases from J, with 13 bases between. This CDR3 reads CASSTPTRDTEAFF. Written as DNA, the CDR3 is TGTGCCAGCAGTACCCCGACGAGGGACACTGAAGCTTTCTTT.

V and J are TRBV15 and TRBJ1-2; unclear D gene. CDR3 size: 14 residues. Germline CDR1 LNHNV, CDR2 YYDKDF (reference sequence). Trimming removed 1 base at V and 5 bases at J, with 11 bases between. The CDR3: CATSRAGEMYGYTF. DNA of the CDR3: TGTGCCACCAGCAGAGCCGGAGAGATGTATGGCTACACCTTC.

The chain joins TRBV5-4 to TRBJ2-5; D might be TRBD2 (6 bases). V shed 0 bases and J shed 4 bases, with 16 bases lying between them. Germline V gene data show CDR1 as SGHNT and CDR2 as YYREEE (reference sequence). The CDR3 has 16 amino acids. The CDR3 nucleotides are TGTGCCAGCAGCTTGGTGCGGGGAGATCTACGAGAGACCCAGTACTTC. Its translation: CASSLVRGDLRETQYF.

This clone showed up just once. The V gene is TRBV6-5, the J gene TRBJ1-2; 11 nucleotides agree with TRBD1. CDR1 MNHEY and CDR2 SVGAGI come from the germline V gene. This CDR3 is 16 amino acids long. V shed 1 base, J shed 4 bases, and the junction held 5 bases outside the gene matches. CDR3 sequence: CASSYLRTGGGYGYTF. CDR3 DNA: TGTGCCAGCAGTTACTTACGGACAGGGGGCGGCTATGGCTACACCTTC.

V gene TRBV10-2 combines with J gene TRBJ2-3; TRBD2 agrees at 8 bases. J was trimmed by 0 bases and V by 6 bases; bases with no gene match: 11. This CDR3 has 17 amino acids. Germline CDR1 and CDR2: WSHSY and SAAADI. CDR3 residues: CASRAAGGLPSTDTQYF. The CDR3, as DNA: TGCGCCAGCAGGGCGGCGGGGGGTCTCCCTAGCACAGATACGCAGTATTTT.

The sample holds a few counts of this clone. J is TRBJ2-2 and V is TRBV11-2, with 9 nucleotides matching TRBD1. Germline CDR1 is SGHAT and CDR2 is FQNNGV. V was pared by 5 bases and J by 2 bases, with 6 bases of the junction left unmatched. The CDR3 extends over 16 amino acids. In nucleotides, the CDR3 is TGTGCCAGCAGCCGGGGACAGGGAATAAACACCGGGGAGCTGTTTTTT. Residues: CASSRGQGINTGELFF. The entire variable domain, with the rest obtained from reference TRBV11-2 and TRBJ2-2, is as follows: EAGVAQSPRYKIIEKRQSVAFWCNPISGHATLYWYQQILGQGPKLLIQFQNNGVVDDSQLPKDRFSAERLKGVDSTLKIQPAKLEDSAVYLCASSRGQGINTGELFFGEGSRLTVL.

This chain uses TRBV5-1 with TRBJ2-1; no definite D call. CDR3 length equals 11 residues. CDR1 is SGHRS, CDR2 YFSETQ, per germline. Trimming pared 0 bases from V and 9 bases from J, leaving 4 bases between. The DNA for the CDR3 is TGCGCCAGCAGCTTGGACCCTGAGCAGTTCTTC. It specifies CASSLDPEQFF.

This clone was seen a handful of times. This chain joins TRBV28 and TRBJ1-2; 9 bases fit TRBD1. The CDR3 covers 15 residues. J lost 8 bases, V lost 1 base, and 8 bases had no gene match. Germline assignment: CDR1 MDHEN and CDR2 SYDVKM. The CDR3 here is CASSLYALGQGGYTF. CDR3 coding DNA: TGTGCCAGCAGTTTATACGCGCTGGGACAGGGAGGCTACACCTTC.

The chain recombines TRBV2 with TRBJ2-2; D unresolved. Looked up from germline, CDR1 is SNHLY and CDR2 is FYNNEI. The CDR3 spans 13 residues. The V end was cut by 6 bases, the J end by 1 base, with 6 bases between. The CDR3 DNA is TGTGCCAGCAGCCCAGAGAACACCGGGGAGCTGTTTTTT. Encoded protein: CASSPENTGELFF.

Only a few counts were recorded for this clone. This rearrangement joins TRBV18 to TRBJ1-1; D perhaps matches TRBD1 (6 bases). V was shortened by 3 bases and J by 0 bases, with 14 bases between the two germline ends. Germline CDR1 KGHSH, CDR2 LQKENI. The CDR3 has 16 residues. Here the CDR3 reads CASSPRTDSMNTEAFF. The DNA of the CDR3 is TGTGCCAGCTCACCTCGGACAGATTCGATGAACACTGAAGCTTTCTTT.

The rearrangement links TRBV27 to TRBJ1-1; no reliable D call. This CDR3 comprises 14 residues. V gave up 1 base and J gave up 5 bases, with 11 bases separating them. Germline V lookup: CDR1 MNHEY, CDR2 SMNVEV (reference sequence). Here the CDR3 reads CASSLYPPGTEAFF. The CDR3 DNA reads TGTGCCAGCAGTTTATACCCACCCGGGACTGAAGCTTTCTTT.

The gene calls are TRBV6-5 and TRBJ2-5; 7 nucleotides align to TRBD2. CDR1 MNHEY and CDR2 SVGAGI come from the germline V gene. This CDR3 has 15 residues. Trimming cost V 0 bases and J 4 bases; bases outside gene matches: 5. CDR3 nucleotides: TGTGCCAGCAGTTACTCCGGCAGGGAGGGAGAGACCCAGTACTTC. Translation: CASSYSGREGETQYF.

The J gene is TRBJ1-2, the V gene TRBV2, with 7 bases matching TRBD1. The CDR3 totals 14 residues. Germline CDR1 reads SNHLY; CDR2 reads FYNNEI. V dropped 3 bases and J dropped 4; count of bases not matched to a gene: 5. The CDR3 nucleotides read TGTGCCAGCAGTGAGGAGACAGGGCCCTATGGCTACACCTTC. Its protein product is CASSEETGPYGYTF.

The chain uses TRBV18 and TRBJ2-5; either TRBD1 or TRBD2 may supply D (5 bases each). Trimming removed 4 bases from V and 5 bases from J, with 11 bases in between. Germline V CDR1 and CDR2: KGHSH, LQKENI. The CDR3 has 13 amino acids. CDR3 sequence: CASSQGTRETQYF. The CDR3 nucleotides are TGTGCCAGCTCACAGGGGACGAGGGAGACCCAGTACTTC.

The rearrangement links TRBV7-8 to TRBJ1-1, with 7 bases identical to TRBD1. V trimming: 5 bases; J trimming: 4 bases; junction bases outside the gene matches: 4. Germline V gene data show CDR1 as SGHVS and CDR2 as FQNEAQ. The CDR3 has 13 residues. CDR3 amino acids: CASSRPGGTEAFF. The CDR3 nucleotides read TGTGCCAGCAGCCGCCCAGGGGGCACTGAAGCTTTCTTT.

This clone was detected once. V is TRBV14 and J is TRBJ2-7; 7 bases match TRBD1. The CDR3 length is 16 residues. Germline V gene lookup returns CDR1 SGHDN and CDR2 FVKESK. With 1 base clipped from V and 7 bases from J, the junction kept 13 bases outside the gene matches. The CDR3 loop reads CASSQGSDRVLREQYF. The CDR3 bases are TGTGCCAGCAGCCAAGGCTCTGACAGGGTCCTTCGGGAGCAGTACTTC.